This T cell receptor (beta chain) was documented in a study of blood T cell repertoires in COVID-19. Looking at the study overall: The United States, Italy and Spain provided the acute and convalescent COVID-19 samples. T cells, B-cell-depleted T cells, or PBMCs provided the cDNA or gDNA that served as material.

The CDR3 spans 15 residues. The germline CDR1 and CDR2 sequences are SNHLY and FYNNEI. V lost 6 bases, J lost 1 base, and 5 bases stayed unmatched. Clones were sequenced by immunoSEQ multiplex PCR, and TCRdb holds only the in-frame ones, with some missing. In the table there are hundreds of thousands of clones, more than 75% of which are singletons. The sequenced sample consisted of peripheral blood. The TCR comes from a woman in her fifties or sixties with active or convalescent COVID-19. The chain combines TRBV2 with TRBJ1-3; TRBD1 matches at 8 bases. CDR3 protein: CASSADRVSGNTIYF. As DNA, the CDR3 is TGTGCCAGCAGCGCGGACAGGGTTTCTGGAAACACCATATATTTT.